The rows below give T cell receptor beta chains drawn from one sample of a study of cytomegalovirus exposure and HLA in healthy donors. Produced via immunoSEQ multiplex PCR; TCRdb's table is partial and in-frame only. The sample lists 110,000 to 150,000 clones; roughly 81% were seen once. The source material was PBMCs. All receptors come from a woman in her 30s in good health and CMV-seronegative. CDR3s leave out the opening cysteine and the closing phenylalanine or tryptophan.

J | V | CDR3
TRBJ2-3 | TRBV4-1 | ASSQDVPGADTQY
TRBJ2-2 | TRBV11-2 | ASSRLAGLTGELF
TRBJ1-2 | TRBV6-5 | ASRVRDTNRYGYT
TRBJ2-3 | TRBV5-1 | ASSSGQASTDTQY
TRBJ2-7 | TRBV6-6 | ASSRPGQGSYEQY
TRBJ2-5 | TRBV6-1 | ASRERGGQETQY
TRBJ2-7 | TRBV28 | ASSRGLVYEQY
TRBJ1-3 | TRBV5-6 | ASSRDSSGNTIY
TRBJ1-1 | TRBV5-1 | ASSLIRGRGTEAF
TRBJ2-3 | TRBV7-2 | ASSPWSLAPTDTQY
TRBJ1-3 | TRBV6-1 | ASSAIQGTQAYGNTIY
TRBJ2-7 | TRBV7-2 | ASSSRGLAGGNEQY
TRBJ1-1 | TRBV30 | AWRDRGDTEAF
TRBJ1-2 | TRBV7-9 | ASSLGSGKEYGYT
TRBJ2-2 | TRBV4-2 | ASSQELATNTGELF
TRBJ1-5 | TRBV19 | ASSRGQGYQPQH
TRBJ2-7 | TRBV2 | ASKSRGTAREQY
TRBJ1-6 | TRBV27 | ASSFGSASSYNSPLH
TRBJ1-2 | TRBV28 | ASSFSGGSGYT
TRBJ1-2 | TRBV5-4 | ASSLGIGGNYGYT
TRBJ1-2 | TRBV6-5 | ASSYSDRVNGYT
TRBJ1-1 | TRBV5-1 | ASSPDRGRTEAF
TRBJ1-4 | TRBV28 | ATKNEKLF
TRBJ2-5 | TRBV29-1 | SVEKGTGGRETQY
TRBJ1-1 | TRBV7-9 | ASSSRSGQNTEAF
TRBJ2-5 | TRBV15 | ATSRDLAGGQETQY
TRBJ1-2 | TRBV19 | ASRAGDYGYT
TRBJ2-7 | TRBV4-3 | ASSQDEQLTREQY
TRBJ1-5 | TRBV7-9 | ASSGTGFGNQPQH
TRBJ1-4 | TRBV18 | ASSPRDRGNEKLF
TRBJ2-2 | TRBV14 | ASSQDFGTGYAGELF
TRBJ2-6 | TRBV27 | ASSLGQGANVLT
TRBJ2-1 | TRBV11-2 | ASSHKEQF
TRBJ1-2 | TRBV6-6 | ASSYAPGSAGYT
TRBJ1-2 | TRBV5-8 | ASSWEGTGTDYGYT
TRBJ2-7 | TRBV4-3 | ASSRALAGAYEQY
TRBJ2-5 | TRBV6-1 | ASSVVTGETQY
TRBJ2-1 | TRBV5-1 | ASSPGLSTSQF